A single sample is the source of the 20 T cell receptor beta chains below, sequenced in a study of cytomegalovirus exposure and HLA in healthy donors. PCR employed 60 Vbeta and 13 Jbeta primers. This table comes from immunoSEQ multiplex PCR, and its TCRdb copy is limited to in-frame clones, with some not included. The sample gives about 130,000 clones, roughly 68% of which show up once; about 4% is in the top ten. The source material was PBMCs. These TCRs come from a woman between 50 and 59 years old in good health and CMV-seropositive.

The chain recombines TRBV5-6 with TRBJ2-3; 8 bases match TRBD1. After removal of 5 bases from V and 6 bases from J, the junction contained 11 bases not matched to a gene. The CDR3 runs to 15 residues. Germline CDR1 and CDR2: SGHDT and YYEEEE. The CDR3 spells CASSSTGEMWDTQYF. CDR3 nucleotides: TGTGCCAGCAGTTCGACAGGGGAGATGTGGGATACGCAGTATTTT. The full variable domain, with the rest looked up from reference TRBV5-6 and TRBJ2-3, is DAGVTQSPTHLIKTRGQQVTLRCSPKSGHDTVSWYQQALGQGPQFIFQYYEEEERQRGNFPDRFSGHQFPNYSSELNVNALLLGDSALYLCASSSTGEMWDTQYFGPGTRLTVL.

This rearrangement joins TRBV5-5 to TRBJ1-5; no clear D gene. The CDR3 consists of 15 residues. Germline V gene data show CDR1 as SGHKS and CDR2 as YYEKEE (reference sequence). Trimming removed 2 bases at V and 0 bases at J, with 9 bases between. CDR3 sequence reads: CASSLTDYSNQPQHF. CDR3 sequence (DNA): TGTGCCAGCAGCTTAACAGATTATAGCAATCAGCCCCAGCATTTT. Variable domain in full (rest from reference TRBV5-5 and TRBJ1-5): DAGVTQSPTHLIKTRGQQVTLRCSPISGHKSVSWYQQVLGQGPQFIFQYYEKEERGRGNFPDRFSARQFPNYSSELNVNALLLGDSALYLCASSLTDYSNQPQHFGDGTRLSIL.

This chain links TRBV30 with TRBJ1-2, with a tentative D call TRBD1 (6 bases). V gave up 1 base and J gave up 2 bases, with 8 bases separating them. The CDR3 is 13 residues long. CDR1 and CDR2 (germline): GTSNPN, SVGIG (reference sequence). The CDR3 sequence is CAWSETGNYGYTF. CDR3 nucleotide sequence: TGTGCCTGGAGTGAAACAGGGAACTATGGCTACACCTTC.

The table lists this clone with a count of one. This sequence joins TRBV7-9 and TRBJ1-1; possible D gene TRBD1, 6 bases. V was cut by 5 bases and J by 1 base, with 14 bases left in between. Germline V gives CDR1 SEHNR, CDR2 FQNEAQ (reference sequence). CDR3 length: 15 residues. The CDR3 DNA is TGTGCCAGCAGCGATCGCACAGGGAAGAACACTGAAGCTTTCTTT. Translation: CASSDRTGKNTEAFF.

This sequence joins TRBV7-2 and TRBJ2-3, with TRBD2 identical over 9 bases. The CDR3 runs 16 residues. In germline, CDR1 is SGHTA, CDR2 FQGNSA. Losses at the gene ends were 10 bases for V and 3 bases for J; bases not matched to a gene: 14. The chain's CDR3 is CANKLGTSLRTDTQYF. CDR3 DNA sequence: TGTGCCAACAAGTTAGGGACTAGCTTGAGGACAGATACGCAGTATTTT.

V and J are TRBV5-4 and TRBJ2-1, with a possible D match to TRBD1 (6 bases). The CDR3 sequence is 14 residues long. Germline values: CDR1 SGHNT, CDR2 YYREEE (reference sequence). Trimming shortened V by 4 bases and J by 0 bases, and 8 bases separated the two germline ends. The DNA for the CDR3 is TGTGCCAGCAGCGCCAGGGGCTCCTACAATGAGCAGTTCTTC. This codes for CASSARGSYNEQFF.

The chain joins TRBV9 to TRBJ1-6, with a tentative D call TRBD1 (5 bases). Germline values: CDR1 SGDLS, CDR2 YYNGEE. The CDR3 has 14 amino acids. The V end was cut by 4 bases, the J end by 9 bases, with 14 bases between. This chain's CDR3 is CASSLFWGGSPLHF. In nucleotides, the CDR3 is TGTGCCAGCAGCCTATTCTGGGGGGGTTCACCCCTCCACTTT. The entire variable domain, with the rest obtained from reference TRBV9 and TRBJ1-6, is as follows: DSGVTQTPKHLITATGQRVTLRCSPRSGDLSVYWYQQSLDQGLQFLIQYYNGEERAKGNILERFSAQQFPDLHSELNLSSLELGDSALYFCASSLFWGGSPLHFGNGTRLTVT.

The chain combines TRBV7-7 with TRBJ2-5, with a possible D match to TRBD1 (5 bases). CDR1 and CDR2 (germline): SSHAT, FNYEAQ (reference sequence). The CDR3 has 14 residues. V dropped 5 bases and J dropped 1 base, with 11 bases sitting between them. CDR3 sequence reads: CASSRPGAQETQYF. The CDR3 bases are TGTGCCAGCAGCCGTCCTGGGGCCCAAGAGACCCAGTACTTC.

This clone was picked up a small number of times. CDR3 sequence (DNA): TGTGCCAGCAGGCCCACCAGGGGCTACGAGCAGTACTTC. Protein sequence: CASRPTRGYEQYF. The chain joins TRBV6-1 to TRBJ2-7, with a tentative D call TRBD1 (6 bases). Germline lookup yields CDR1 MNHNS and CDR2 SASEGT. The V end was cut by 6 bases, the J end by 3 bases, with 12 bases between. The CDR3 covers 13 residues.

The chain couples TRBV5-1 to TRBJ1-4, with D perhaps matching TRBD1 (6 bases). The CDR3 extends over 16 amino acids. From germline, CDR1 is SGHRS and CDR2 YFSETQ. V was cut by 3 bases and J by 5 bases, with 17 bases left in between. The CDR3 DNA reads TGCGCCAGCAGCTACGGGACATTGACGGAGAATGAAAAACTGTTTTTT. The encoded protein is CASSYGTLTENEKLFF.

The chain links TRBV5-1 to TRBJ2-3, with D maybe TRBD1 (5 bases). CDR1 SGHRS and CDR2 YFSETQ come from the germline V gene. V lost 4 bases and J 2 bases, leaving 11 bases between the germline ends. The CDR3 loop spans 14 amino acids. Here the CDR3 reads CASSLGHDTDTQYF. The CDR3 DNA reads as TGCGCCAGCAGCCTAGGACACGACACAGATACGCAGTATTTT.

The chain joins TRBV29-1 to TRBJ1-2; 10 bases align to TRBD1. The CDR3 contains 15 residues. The V gene's germline CDR1 is SQVTM and CDR2 ANQGSEA. Trimming took 6 bases from V and 4 from J; bases not matched to a gene: 11. The DNA of the CDR3 is TGCAGCGTAAAGCGGACAGGGGGGCCTACCTATGGCTACACCTTC. Its protein product is CSVKRTGGPTYGYTF.

The rearrangement uses TRBV19 and TRBJ1-5; a possible D gene is TRBD1 (5 bases). Germline values: CDR1 LNHDA, CDR2 SQIVND (reference sequence). The CDR3 has 13 amino acids. Trimming shortened V by 4 bases and J by 7 bases, and 11 bases separated the two germline ends. The CDR3 spells CASSTQDRQPQHF. The DNA of the CDR3 is TGTGCCAGTAGTACCCAAGACAGACAGCCCCAGCATTTT.

V and J are TRBV2 and TRBJ2-1; perhaps TRBD1 as D (6 bases). V was shortened by 7 bases and J by 2 bases, with 9 bases between the two germline ends. The CDR3 consists of 13 residues. Germline CDR1 is SNHLY and CDR2 is FYNNEI. The CDR3 nucleotides read TGTGCCAGCATTCAGGGGCCCTACAATGAGCAGTTCTTC. This codes for CASIQGPYNEQFF.

This chain links TRBV18 with TRBJ2-3; 8 positions match TRBD2. V lost 1 base, J lost 6 bases, and 9 bases stayed unmatched. CDR1 and CDR2 from the germline V gene are KGHSH and LQKENI. The CDR3 sequence is 16 residues long. This CDR3 is CASSPRTSGSGDTQYF. CDR3 sequence (DNA): TGTGCCAGCTCACCACGAACTAGCGGTTCGGGGGATACGCAGTATTTT.

The V call is TRBV5-1, the J call TRBJ1-2; D is perhaps TRBD1 (5 bases). Germline V lookup: CDR1 SGHRS, CDR2 YFSETQ. The CDR3 is made up of 16 amino acids. V shed 1 base and J shed 0 bases, with 13 bases lying between them. CDR3: CASSLSDSTTNYGYTF. For the CDR3, the DNA is TGCGCCAGCAGCTTGAGCGACAGCACTACTAACTATGGCTACACCTTC. Combining the CDR3 with reference TRBV5-1 and TRBJ1-2 gives the whole variable domain KAGVTQTPRYLIKTRGQQVTLSCSPISGHRSVSWYQQTPGQGLQFLFEYFSETQRNKGNFPGRFSGRQFSNSRSEMNVSTLELGDSALYLCASSLSDSTTNYGYTFGSGTRLTVV.

The chain recombines TRBV7-9 with TRBJ1-2, with D possibly TRBD1 on 5 matching bases. This CDR3 contains 13 residues. Trimming took off 2 bases at V and 10 bases at J, with 14 bases between the two ends. The germline V gene encodes CDR1 SEHNR and CDR2 FQNEAQ (reference sequence). Here the CDR3 DNA reads TGTGCCAGCAGCTTAACAATAGACAGCCACTACACCTTC. This encodes CASSLTIDSHYTF. Combining the CDR3 with reference TRBV7-9 and TRBJ1-2 gives the whole variable domain DTGVSQNPRHKITKRGQNVTFRCDPISEHNRLYWYRQTLGQGPEFLTYFQNEAQLEKSRLLSDRFSAERPKGSFSTLEIQRTEQGDSAMYLCASSLTIDSHYTFGSGTRLTVV.

The CDR3 nucleotides read TGTGCCAGCAGCTACTCGGGCCGGGAAGGCTACACCTTC. Protein sequence: CASSYSGREGYTF. This rearrangement joins TRBV7-9 to TRBJ1-2; D is uncertain. CDR1 SEHNR and CDR2 FQNEAQ come from the germline V gene (reference sequence). V was trimmed by 4 bases and J by 8 bases, leaving 14 bases between them. CDR3 size: 13 residues.

The CDR3 DNA follows: TGCGCCAGCAGCTACCTAGCGGGGAGCTCCGGGGAGCTGTTTTTT. It encodes CASSYLAGSSGELFF. The V call is TRBV5-1, the J call TRBJ2-2; 9 bases agree with TRBD2. J lost 6 bases, V lost 3 bases, and 6 bases had no gene match. Germline CDR1 SGHRS, CDR2 YFSETQ. The CDR3 runs to 15 residues.

This clone was picked up a small number of times. The V gene is TRBV12-5, the J gene TRBJ1-2; possibly TRBD1 for D (6 bases). From germline, CDR1 is LGHNT and CDR2 FRNRAP. V was trimmed by 7 bases and J by 4 bases, leaving 13 bases between them. The CDR3 has 13 amino acids. CDR3 sequence: CASALQGGYGYTF. In DNA, the CDR3 is TGTGCTAGTGCCCTACAGGGCGGCTATGGCTACACCTTC. The full variable domain, in which reference TRBV12-5 and TRBJ1-2 provide the parts outside the CDR3, is DARVTQTPRHKVTEMGQEVTMRCQPILGHNTVFWYRQTMMQGLELLAYFRNRAPLDDSGMPKDRFSAEMPDATLATLKIQPSEPRDSAVYFCASALQGGYGYTFGSGTRLTVV.